These 18 T cell receptor beta chains were all obtained from the same sample, sequenced in a study of blood T cells in healthy people across ages. With a J-beta primer mix and a sample-barcoded 5' primer, a second PCR ran about 7 to 11 cycles. TCRdb processed the 5' RACE reads anew with MiXCR; each CDR3 protein has one entry. This table has 1.5 million to 1.9 million distinct CDR3 sequences, roughly 43% appearing once. Sequences were obtained from blood. These receptors all stem from a woman aged 18-35 years in good health.

This clonotype has ten or more counts. The chain links TRBV27 to TRBJ2-1; tentative D call: TRBD1 (5 bases). From germline, CDR1 is MNHEY and CDR2 SMNVEV (reference sequence). V lost 3 bases and J 6 bases, leaving 9 bases between the germline ends. The CDR3 has 13 amino acids. In nucleotides, the CDR3 is TGTGCCAGCAGTTTTCAGGGCGGCAATGAGCAGTTCTTC. Protein: CASSFQGGNEQFF.

This chain's CDR3 is CASSVGQGSRTEAFF. Written as DNA, the CDR3 is TGCGCCAGCAGCGTAGGGCAGGGGAGTCGCACTGAAGCTTTCTTT. The genes are TRBV5-1 and TRBJ1-1; TRBD1 is a possible D gene (6 bases). Germline values: CDR1 SGHRS, CDR2 YFSETQ. The V end lost 4 bases, the J end lost 4 bases, and 17 bases lay between the germline ends. The CDR3 consists of 15 residues.

The chain couples TRBV25-1 to TRBJ1-2, with D perhaps TRBD1 (5 bases). Germline V CDR1 and CDR2: MGHDK, SYGVNS. CDR3 size: 13 residues. V was trimmed by 6 bases and J by 3 bases, leaving 11 bases between them. The CDR3 DNA reads as TGTGCCAGCAGAGACAGAGACTACTATGGCTACACCTTC. Residues: CASRDRDYYGYTF.

The chain combines TRBV10-3 with TRBJ2-5; 12 nucleotides align to TRBD2. The CDR3 is made up of 16 amino acids. The V gene's germline CDR1 is ENHRY and CDR2 SYGVKD. V was pared by 6 bases and J by 0 bases, with 5 bases of the junction left unmatched. CDR3 in DNA: TGTGCCATCAGATCAGGGACTAGCGGGTACCAAGAGACCCAGTACTTC. It codes for CAIRSGTSGYQETQYF.

The J gene is TRBJ2-5, the V gene TRBV21-1; TRBD1, the table's D call, lacks a check against the DNA. TRBV21-1 is noted as a pseudogene. This CDR3 comprises 16 residues. CDR3 coding DNA: TGTGCCAGCAGCAAAGGTGACTACAGGGTTGTTGAGACCCAGTACTTC. This translates into CASSKGDYRVVETQYF.

This clonotype was observed a few times. The chain recombines TRBV6-6 with TRBJ2-1, with a possible D match to TRBD2 (6 bases). This CDR3 spans 15 amino acids. Trimming pared 6 bases from V and 5 bases from J, leaving 17 bases between. Per germline, CDR1 MNHNY and CDR2 SVGAGI (reference sequence). The chain's CDR3 is CASSPVAAPHNEQFF. DNA for the CDR3: TGTGCCAGCAGCCCCGTAGCGGCACCGCACAATGAGCAGTTCTTC.

The chain links TRBV20-1 to TRBJ2-4, with D possibly being TRBD2 (6 bases). V was cut by 1 base and J by 0 bases, with 19 bases left in between. Germline loops: CDR1 DFQATT, CDR2 SNEGSKA (reference sequence). The CDR3 is 18 residues long. CDR3 sequence reads: CSARGGWGGGVAKNIQYF. The CDR3 DNA follows: TGCAGTGCTAGAGGGGGATGGGGCGGAGGGGTAGCCAAAAACATTCAGTACTTC.

This clonotype has only a few counts. This chain uses TRBV20-1 with TRBJ2-5; 8 bases align to TRBD2. The J segment lost 2 bases and the V segment lost 7 bases, leaving 9 bases of the junction unmatched. CDR3 length: 14 amino acids. Germline V CDR1 and CDR2: DFQATT, SNEGSKA (reference sequence). The CDR3 nucleotides are TGCAGTGAGAAAGCAGCGGGGGCACAAGAGACCCAGTACTTC. It encodes CSEKAAGAQETQYF.

There are many counts of this clonotype. V is TRBV9 and J is TRBJ2-3; 10 bases fit TRBD2. The germline CDR1 and CDR2 sequences are SGDLS and YYNGEE. J was trimmed by 1 base and V by 0 bases; bases with no gene match: 8. CDR3 length equals 18 residues. The CDR3 nucleotides are TGTGCCAGCAGCGTAGTTGGGCTAGCGGGAGTAGGCACAGATACGCAGTATTTT. Translated, it gives CASSVVGLAGVGTDTQYF.

This rearrangement joins TRBV13 to TRBJ2-1, with unresolved D. V lost 4 bases and J lost 9, with 13 bases in between. Germline values: CDR1 PRHDT, CDR2 FYEKMQ (reference sequence). There are 13 residues in the CDR3. As DNA, the CDR3 is TGTGCCAGCAGCTCGATAACGGGTAGTGAGCAGTTCTTC. It yields the protein CASSSITGSEQFF. Together with reference TRBV13 and TRBJ2-1, the CDR3 gives the full variable domain: AAGVIQSPRHLIKEKRETATLKCYPIPRHDTVYWYQQGPGQDPQFLISFYEKMQSDKGSIPDRFSAQQFSDYHSELNMSSLELGDSALYFCASSSITGSEQFFGPGTRLTVL.

In this sample, this clonotype turned up a few times. The chain links TRBV28 to TRBJ2-1; D call uncertain. The CDR3 consists of 12 residues. CDR1 and CDR2 from the germline V gene are MDHEN and SYDVKM. The V and J ends lost 5 bases and 7 bases respectively, with 9 bases between them. In DNA form, the CDR3 reads TGTGCCAGCAGTCGAGACTTAAATGAGCAGTTCTTC. Protein product: CASSRDLNEQFF. The variable domain in full, with the rest retrieved from reference TRBV28 and TRBJ2-1, is DVKVTQSSRYLVKRTGEKVFLECVQDMDHENMFWYRQDPGLGLRLIYFSYDVKMKEKGDIPEGYSVSREKKERFSLILESASTNQTSMYLCASSRDLNEQFFGPGTRLTVL.

The chain recombines TRBV4-1 with TRBJ2-1; D unclear. Trimming took 2 bases from V and 5 from J, leaving 16 bases between them. CDR1 MGHRA and CDR2 YSYEKL come from the germline V gene. The CDR3 has 16 residues. CDR3 bases: TGCGCCAGCAGCCAAAGCCCCTCGCGCGGTGACAATGAGCAGTTCTTC. Its translation is CASSQSPSRGDNEQFF.

The sample holds a few counts of this clonotype. The chain employs TRBV18 and TRBJ2-7; D is uncertain. The V gene lost 5 bases and the J gene lost 1 base, with 12 bases spanning the gap. The CDR3 loop spans 14 amino acids. Per the germline V gene, CDR1 is KGHSH and CDR2 is LQKENI. The CDR3 is CASSTASVSYEQYF. For the CDR3, the DNA is TGTGCCAGCTCAACGGCTTCTGTATCCTACGAGCAGTACTTC.

The chain carries TRBV7-2 and TRBJ2-4, with D perhaps matching TRBD1 or TRBD2 (6 bases each). The J call may not be correct, given that the DNA end is closer to TRBJ2-7. The CDR3 spans 14 residues. Germline values: CDR1 SGHTA, CDR2 FQGNSA. This CDR3 reads CASSFGGGPDEQYF. DNA for the CDR3: TGTGCCAGCAGCTTTGGAGGGGGACCCGACGAGCAGTACTTC.

The chain has TRBV11-1 and TRBJ1-6, with 7 positions matching TRBD1. The germline V gene has CDR1 SGHAT and CDR2 FQDESV (reference sequence). The CDR3 sequence is 14 residues long. V trimming: 8 bases; J trimming: 7 bases; junction bases outside the gene matches: 8. CDR3 residues: CASCRQGENSPLHF. CDR3 in DNA: TGTGCCAGCTGCCGGCAGGGGGAAAATTCACCCCTCCACTTT.

The gene calls are TRBV20-1 and TRBJ2-2; TRBD2 aligns across 8 bases. CDR3 length: 15 amino acids. V shed 3 bases, J shed 1 base, and the junction held 4 bases outside the gene matches. CDR1 and CDR2 from the germline V gene are DFQATT and SNEGSKA (reference sequence). For the CDR3, the DNA is TGCAGTGCTAGTCCCCTAGCGGGGAACACCGGGGAGCTGTTTTTT. It translates to CSASPLAGNTGELFF.

This clonotype was observed a single time. This chain links TRBV6-2 or TRBV6-3 with TRBJ1-5; D not certain. The CDR3 runs 15 residues. Trimming stripped 2 bases from V and 2 bases from J, with 10 bases between. CDR1 MNHEY and CDR2 SVGEGT come from the germline V gene. The CDR3, as DNA: TGTGCCAGCAGTTACGACCCGTGGGGCAATCAGCCCCAGCATTTT. Protein product: CASSYDPWGNQPQHF.

The chain is built from TRBV10-3 and TRBJ2-1; 10 bases line up with TRBD2. CDR1 and CDR2 from the germline V gene are ENHRY and SYGVKD. The trim removed 3 bases at V and 5 bases at J, leaving 7 bases unmatched. The CDR3 is 16 residues long. Here the CDR3 DNA reads TGTGCCATCAGTGATTCCGGGACTAGCGTCAACAATGAGCAGTTCTTC. This gives the protein CAISDSGTSVNNEQFF.